A selection of T cell receptor beta chains follows, all from one sample in a study of OX40 agonist ivuxolimab in advanced cancers. Some clones are missing from TCRdb's copy, which holds only in-frame ones; the method was immunoSEQ multiplex PCR. In the table there are approximately 100,000 clones, around 90% of which are singletons. Specimen: CD4+ or CD8+ T cells sorted from blood, collected in a trial of the OX40 agonist ivuxolimab. These receptors all come from an adult with an advanced solid tumor such as melanoma, head and neck, liver or kidney cancer. Both conserved end residues are part of each CDR3. A D gene is named only where the DNA matches it firmly. Where a row states a size, it is once, few, many or the class of an expanded clone; other rows omit it.

j_gene: TRBJ2-1; abundance: once; v_gene: TRBV2; d_gene: TRBD1; CDR3aa: CASILTGTGTSNEQFF; CDR3nt: TGTGCCAGCATCCTTACCGGGACAGGGACCTCAAATGAGCAGTTCTTC
j_gene: TRBJ1-5; abundance: .; v_gene: TRBV29-1; d_gene: .; CDR3aa: CSAQYGGGNQPQHF; CDR3nt: TGCAGCGCTCAATACGGGGGTGGCAATCAGCCCCAGCATTTT
j_gene: TRBJ1-5; abundance: .; v_gene: TRBV18; d_gene: .; CDR3aa: CASSRLGGNQPRHF; CDR3nt: TGTGCCAGCTCACGGCTGGGCGGCAATCAGCCCCGGCATTTT
j_gene: TRBJ1-3; abundance: .; v_gene: TRBV10-2; d_gene: .; CDR3aa: CASSGGVSGNTIYF; CDR3nt: TGCGCCAGCAGTGGGGGTGTCTCTGGAAACACCATATATTTT
j_gene: TRBJ1-6; abundance: .; v_gene: TRBV5-6; d_gene: .; CDR3aa: CASSSREMYNSPLHF; CDR3nt: TGTGCCAGCAGCTCCCGGGAGATGTATAATTCACCCCTCCACTTT
j_gene: TRBJ1-2; abundance: .; v_gene: TRBV5-4; d_gene: TRBD1; CDR3aa: CASSFTGVEGGYTF; CDR3nt: TGTGCCAGCAGCTTCACAGGGGTGGAGGGTGGCTACACCTTC
j_gene: TRBJ2-2; abundance: .; v_gene: TRBV7-2; d_gene: .; CDR3aa: CASRGAEGRALSLTGELFF; CDR3nt: TGTGCCAGCAGAGGTGCGGAGGGACGGGCGCTGTCGCTCACCGGGGAGCTGTTTTTT
j_gene: TRBJ2-7; abundance: .; v_gene: TRBV6-5; d_gene: .; CDR3aa: CASSPLQPYEQYF; CDR3nt: TGTGCCAGCAGTCCCCTGCAGCCCTACGAGCAGTACTTC
j_gene: TRBJ2-3; abundance: once; v_gene: TRBV7-9; d_gene: .; CDR3aa: CASSEHRPDTQYF; CDR3nt: TGTGCCAGCAGCGAGCACAGACCAGATACGCAGTATTTT
j_gene: TRBJ1-2; abundance: .; v_gene: TRBV5-4; d_gene: .; CDR3aa: CASSVYDYGYTF; CDR3nt: TGTGCCAGCAGCGTTTACGACTATGGCTACACCTTC
j_gene: TRBJ2-5; abundance: .; v_gene: TRBV7-2; d_gene: TRBD1; CDR3aa: CASSPRTGEETQYF; CDR3nt: TGTGCCAGCAGCCCCCGGACAGGGGAAGAGACCCAGTACTTC
j_gene: TRBJ2-1; abundance: .; v_gene: TRBV7-2; d_gene: .; CDR3aa: CASSFRSREQFF; CDR3nt: TGTGCCAGCAGCTTCCGATCCCGCGAGCAGTTCTTC
j_gene: TRBJ2-1; abundance: .; v_gene: TRBV11-3; d_gene: TRBD2; CDR3aa: CASSYTGTSDLNEQFF; CDR3nt: TGTGCCAGCAGTTATACCGGGACTAGCGATTTAAATGAGCAGTTCTTC
j_gene: TRBJ2-1; abundance: .; v_gene: TRBV28; d_gene: .; CDR3aa: CASSSGGPRYNEQFF; CDR3nt: TGTGCCAGCAGTTCCGGGGGGCCCCGTTACAATGAGCAGTTCTTC
j_gene: TRBJ1-2; abundance: once; v_gene: TRBV6-5; d_gene: .; CDR3aa: CASKIGASNYGYTF; CDR3nt: TGTGCCAGCAAGATAGGGGCATCCAACTATGGCTACACCTTC
j_gene: TRBJ2-3; abundance: .; v_gene: TRBV18; d_gene: TRBD1; CDR3aa: CASSRDSDTDTQYF; CDR3nt: TGTGCCAGCTCAAGGGACAGTGATACAGATACGCAGTATTTT
j_gene: TRBJ1-6; abundance: .; v_gene: TRBV7-2; d_gene: .; CDR3aa: CASSSEGGQNNSPLHF; CDR3nt: TGTGCCAGCAGCTCCGAAGGAGGACAGAATAATTCACCCCTCCACTTT
j_gene: TRBJ1-1; abundance: .; v_gene: TRBV5-1; d_gene: .; CDR3aa: CASSPSMNTEAFF; CDR3nt: TGCGCCAGCAGTCCTTCAATGAACACTGAAGCTTTCTTT
j_gene: TRBJ2-3; abundance: .; v_gene: TRBV4-2; d_gene: TRBD2; CDR3aa: CASSPKAGLAVDTQYF; CDR3nt: TGTGCCAGCAGCCCAAAAGCGGGGCTTGCGGTAGATACGCAGTATTTT
j_gene: TRBJ2-7; abundance: .; v_gene: TRBV5-4; d_gene: TRBD1; CDR3aa: CASSPEVTGTHEQYF; CDR3nt: TGTGCCAGCAGCCCCGAGGTGACAGGGACCCACGAGCAGTACTTC
j_gene: TRBJ2-7; abundance: .; v_gene: TRBV5-1; d_gene: TRBD2; CDR3aa: CASSRAGVGEQYF; CDR3nt: TGCGCCAGCAGCAGGGCGGGAGTAGGTGAGCAGTACTTC
j_gene: TRBJ2-7; abundance: .; v_gene: TRBV7-2; d_gene: .; CDR3aa: CASSLEASGRGEQYF; CDR3nt: TGTGCCAGCAGCTTAGAGGCTAGCGGAAGGGGGGAGCAGTACTTC
j_gene: TRBJ2-4; abundance: once; v_gene: TRBV2; d_gene: .; CDR3aa: CASSYAETSKNIQYF; CDR3nt: TGTGCCAGCAGTTATGCCGAGACTAGCAAAAACATTCAGTACTTC
j_gene: TRBJ2-1; abundance: .; v_gene: TRBV7-9; d_gene: .; CDR3aa: CASSFQPSDEQFF; CDR3nt: TGTGCCAGCAGCTTTCAACCTAGTGATGAGCAGTTCTTC
j_gene: TRBJ2-3; abundance: .; v_gene: TRBV5-1; d_gene: .; CDR3aa: CASSLLTSTDTQYF; CDR3nt: TGCGCCAGCAGCTTGCTGACGAGCACAGATACGCAGTATTTT
j_gene: TRBJ2-3; abundance: .; v_gene: TRBV5-4; d_gene: TRBD2; CDR3aa: CASRDASGSSTDTQYF; CDR3nt: TGTGCCAGCAGGGACGCTAGCGGGAGTAGCACAGATACGCAGTATTTT
j_gene: TRBJ2-7; abundance: once; v_gene: TRBV2; d_gene: .; CDR3aa: CASSPGFSPYEQYF; CDR3nt: TGTGCCAGTTCTCCCGGTTTCAGCCCCTACGAGCAGTACTTC
j_gene: TRBJ2-1; abundance: .; v_gene: TRBV5-4; d_gene: TRBD2; CDR3aa: CASRRGTSNLSEQFF; CDR3nt: TGTGCCAGCAGGCGGGGGACTAGCAACCTAAGTGAGCAGTTCTTC
j_gene: TRBJ2-3; abundance: few; v_gene: TRBV5-1; d_gene: .; CDR3aa: CASSSRDRALHTQYF; CDR3nt: TGCGCCAGCAGCAGCCGGGATAGGGCGCTTCATACGCAGTATTTT
j_gene: TRBJ1-1; abundance: .; v_gene: TRBV28; d_gene: .; CDR3aa: CASSLRRASKTEAFF; CDR3nt: TGTGCCAGCAGTTTAAGACGGGCCTCGAAAACTGAAGCTTTCTTT
j_gene: TRBJ1-1; abundance: .; v_gene: TRBV5-6; d_gene: .; CDR3aa: CASSLEGPQTEAFF; CDR3nt: TGTGCCAGCAGCTTGGAGGGGCCGCAGACTGAAGCTTTCTTT
j_gene: TRBJ2-2; abundance: .; v_gene: TRBV6-5; d_gene: .; CDR3aa: CASRTSGEGGELFF; CDR3nt: TGTGCCAGCAGAACCAGTGGGGAAGGCGGGGAGCTGTTTTTT
j_gene: TRBJ2-3; abundance: .; v_gene: TRBV7-2; d_gene: .; CDR3aa: CASSFERATDTQYF; CDR3nt: TGTGCCAGCAGCTTCGAACGGGCCACAGATACGCAGTATTTT
j_gene: TRBJ2-1; abundance: .; v_gene: TRBV9; d_gene: TRBD1; CDR3aa: CASSVDPGQGNNEQFF; CDR3nt: TGTGCCAGCAGCGTAGACCCCGGACAGGGAAACAATGAGCAGTTCTTC
j_gene: TRBJ2-3; abundance: .; v_gene: TRBV7-2; d_gene: .; CDR3aa: CASSLSKSTDTQYF; CDR3nt: TGTGCCAGCAGCTTATCCAAGAGCACAGATACGCAGTATTTT
j_gene: TRBJ2-1; abundance: .; v_gene: TRBV9; d_gene: TRBD1; CDR3aa: CASSPEGASYNEQFF; CDR3nt: TGTGCCAGCAGCCCTGAGGGGGCCTCCTACAATGAGCAGTTCTTC
j_gene: TRBJ2-1; abundance: once; v_gene: TRBV25-1; d_gene: .; CDR3aa: CASSDPVKRYNEQFF; CDR3nt: TGTGCCAGCAGTGACCCCGTAAAGAGGTACAATGAGCAGTTCTTC
j_gene: TRBJ2-5; abundance: few; v_gene: TRBV5-1; d_gene: TRBD2; CDR3aa: CASSQGRGGETQYF; CDR3nt: TGCGCCAGCAGCCAGGGACGGGGGGGAGAGACCCAGTACTTC
j_gene: TRBJ2-5; abundance: .; v_gene: TRBV6-5; d_gene: .; CDR3aa: CASSGGQQETQYF; CDR3nt: TGTGCCAGCAGTGGTGGACAGCAAGAGACCCAGTACTTC
j_gene: TRBJ2-7; abundance: .; v_gene: TRBV7-2; d_gene: TRBD2; CDR3aa: CASSLVSGTVYEQYF; CDR3nt: TGTGCCAGCAGCTTAGTTAGCGGGACTGTCTACGAGCAGTACTTC
j_gene: TRBJ1-1; abundance: .; v_gene: TRBV28; d_gene: .; CDR3aa: CASSFKGRAFF; CDR3nt: TGTGCCAGCAGTTTTAAGGGTCGGGCTTTCTTT
j_gene: TRBJ1-2; abundance: .; v_gene: TRBV6-5; d_gene: .; CDR3aa: CASSYSGSFGYTF; CDR3nt: TGTGCCAGCAGTTACTCGGGATCTTTTGGCTACACCTTC
j_gene: TRBJ2-2; abundance: .; v_gene: TRBV28; d_gene: TRBD1; CDR3aa: CASRHQGARNTGELFF; CDR3nt: TGTGCCAGCAGGCATCAGGGGGCTAGGAACACCGGGGAGCTGTTTTTT
j_gene: TRBJ2-2; abundance: .; v_gene: TRBV6-4; d_gene: .; CDR3aa: CASRGHANTGELFF; CDR3nt: TGTGCCAGCAGAGGACACGCGAACACCGGGGAGCTGTTTTTT
j_gene: TRBJ1-2; abundance: .; v_gene: TRBV6-6; d_gene: TRBD1; CDR3aa: CASRAGTGNYGYTF; CDR3nt: TGTGCCAGCAGGGCCGGGACAGGGAACTATGGCTACACCTTC
j_gene: TRBJ1-4; abundance: .; v_gene: TRBV28; d_gene: .; CDR3aa: CASSSGDATNEKLFF; CDR3nt: TGTGCCAGCAGTTCAGGAGATGCAACTAATGAAAAACTGTTTTTT